Listed below are T cell receptor beta chains from one sample, sequenced in a study of blood T cell repertoires in COVID-19. The method was immunoSEQ multiplex PCR; TCRdb's version includes in-frame clones alone and lacks a portion of them. The sample consists of over 200,000 clones, 88% of them appearing once. Sequences were obtained from PBMCs or T cells enriched from blood (not recorded which). The origin of the receptors is a middle-aged woman with acute COVID-19. The CDR3 runs from the conserved cysteine through the conserved F or W. Fields, in order: J gene, D gene, V gene, clone size, CDR3 protein, CDR3 DNA. A D gene is named only where the DNA matches it firmly. Expanded clones are given a class, and other clones once, few, many or no size at all.

>TRBJ1-1|TRBD1|TRBV4-3|.
CASSQGRDRWGTEAFF
TGCGCCAGCAGCCAAGGCCGGGACAGGTGGGGGACTGAAGCTTTCTTT
>TRBJ2-5|.|TRBV7-2|.
CASSLEGGETQYF
TGTGCCAGCAGCTTAGAGGGGGGGGAGACCCAGTACTTC
>TRBJ1-1|.|TRBV11-3|.
CASSFKAGTEAFF
TGTGCCAGCAGCTTTAAGGCGGGCACTGAAGCTTTCTTT
>TRBJ1-1|TRBD1|TRBV18|.
CASSPTTGSTEAFF
TGTGCCAGCTCACCTACGACAGGGAGCACTGAAGCTTTCTTT
>TRBJ1-3|TRBD1|TRBV9|.
CASSASGGSGNTIYF
TGTGCCAGCAGCGCTTCAGGGGGCTCTGGAAACACCATATATTTT
>TRBJ2-2|.|TRBV29-1|.
CSALQVNTGELFF
TGCAGCGCACTCCAGGTGAACACCGGGGAGCTGTTTTTT
>TRBJ2-2|TRBD2|TRBV29-1|.
CSVVASGMNTGELFF
TGCAGCGTTGTCGCTAGCGGGATGAACACCGGGGAGCTGTTTTTT
>TRBJ1-1|.|TRBV4-3|.
CASSQEPRTVAEAFF
TGCGCCAGCAGCCAAGAGCCCCGGACAGTCGCTGAAGCTTTCTTT
>TRBJ1-1|.|TRBV5-1|.
CATMTLPNTEAFF
TGCGCCACCATGACTCTACCGAACACTGAAGCTTTCTTT
>TRBJ2-3|TRBD2|TRBV7-2|.
CASSLAAGGAVTDTQYF
TGTGCCAGCAGCTTAGCAGCCGGGGGGGCTGTCACAGATACGCAGTATTTT
>TRBJ2-7|.|TRBV11-2|.
CASSQGGEQYF
TGTGCCAGCAGCCAAGGGGGCGAGCAGTACTTC
>TRBJ1-1|TRBD1|TRBV29-1|.
CSVYRGGTEAFF
TGCAGCGTATACAGGGGGGGCACTGAAGCTTTCTTT
>TRBJ2-2|.|TRBV18|few
CASSPWTVNTGELFF
TGTGCCAGCTCACCCTGGACAGTGAACACCGGGGAGCTGTTTTTT
>TRBJ2-1|.|TRBV24-1|.
CATSDRGTATYNEQFF
TGTGCCACCAGTGATCGGGGGACGGCCACCTACAATGAGCAGTTCTTC
>TRBJ1-2|TRBD1|TRBV19|.
CASSTRTGIYGYTF
TGTGCCAGTAGTACCCGGACAGGTATCTATGGCTACACCTTC
>TRBJ1-2|.|TRBV5-4|.
CASSLGGSGYTF
TGTGCCAGCAGCTTGGGAGGGAGTGGCTACACCTTC
>TRBJ1-6|.|TRBV6-1|.
CASSEGQFYNSPLHF
TGTGCCAGCAGTGAAGGACAGTTCTATAATTCACCCCTCCACTTT
>TRBJ1-1|TRBD1|TRBV6-5|.
CASSLSWDRGRTEAFF
TGTGCCAGCAGTTTATCCTGGGACAGGGGGCGCACTGAAGCTTTCTTT
>TRBJ1-1|TRBD1|TRBV7-9|once
CASSPGQGEFEAFF
TGTGCCAGCAGCCCAGGGCAGGGGGAGTTTGAAGCTTTCTTT
>TRBJ1-2|.|TRBV7-2|.
CASSAQGYGYTF
TGTGCCAGCAGCGCTCAGGGCTATGGCTACACCTTC
>TRBJ2-7|.|TRBV5-5|.
CASSLLGHEQYF
TGTGCCAGCAGCTTGCTAGGTCACGAGCAGTACTTC
>TRBJ1-6|.|TRBV6-2/TRBV6-3|.
CASSPKMLTGSNSPLHF
TGTGCCAGCAGCCCCAAGATGCTAACAGGGAGCAATTCACCCCTCCACTTT
>TRBJ2-2|.|TRBV28|.
CASAEQAPNTGELFF
TGTGCCAGCGCGGAGCAAGCGCCTAACACCGGGGAGCTGTTTTTT
>TRBJ2-5|.|TRBV5-8|.
CASSLARQQETQYF
TGTGCCAGCAGCTTGGCCAGGCAGCAAGAGACCCAGTACTTC
>TRBJ1-5|.|TRBV5-4|.
CASSSGVVDQPQHF
TGTGCCAGCAGCTCCGGGGTCGTGGATCAGCCCCAGCATTTT
>TRBJ1-5|.|TRBV19|.
CASRWSQGNQPQHF
TGTGCCAGTAGATGGTCACAAGGCAATCAGCCCCAGCATTTT
>TRBJ1-1|TRBD1|TRBV11-2|.
CASSGGQGALNTEAFF
TGTGCCAGCAGCGGCGGACAGGGGGCGCTGAACACTGAAGCTTTCTTT
>TRBJ2-3|.|TRBV11-2|.
CASRPPEQADTQYF
TGTGCCAGCAGGCCCCCAGAACAGGCAGATACGCAGTATTTT
>TRBJ2-2|.|TRBV11-3|few
CASSLFGGGLNTGELFF
TGTGCCAGCAGCCTCTTCGGCGGGGGCCTTAACACCGGGGAGCTGTTTTTT
>TRBJ2-1|TRBD2|TRBV6-2/TRBV6-3|few
CASSPRPGLALYEQFF
TGTGCCAGCAGTCCCCGACCGGGACTAGCATTATATGAGCAGTTCTTC
>TRBJ1-2|.|TRBV5-1|once
CASSGRDTGYTF
TGCGCCAGCAGCGGGAGGGATACCGGCTACACCTTC
>TRBJ2-5|TRBD2|TRBV9|.
CASSDSGGAWETQYF
TGTGCCAGCAGCGATAGCGGGGGGGCCTGGGAGACCCAGTACTTC
>TRBJ1-1|.|TRBV2|.
CASTRDSNEAFF
TGTGCCAGCACCCGGGATAGCAATGAAGCTTTCTTT
>TRBJ2-1|TRBD1|TRBV27|.
CASSPWTGGGNEQFF
TGTGCCAGCAGTCCGTGGACAGGGGGGGGTAATGAGCAGTTCTTC
>TRBJ1-6|TRBD1|TRBV2|.
CASSELQGGTGSPLHF
TGTGCCAGCAGTGAATTACAGGGGGGAACGGGTTCACCCCTCCACTTT
>TRBJ1-3|.|TRBV11-2|few
CASSLGVRGSGNTIYF
TGTGCCAGCAGCTTAGGCGTCAGGGGATCAGGAAACACCATATATTTT
>TRBJ2-1|.|TRBV19|.
CASSIGRVGAYNEQFF
TGTGCCAGTAGTATAGGAAGGGTAGGGGCCTACAATGAGCAGTTCTTC
>TRBJ1-6|.|TRBV6-5|few
CASSLRGISPLHF
TGTGCCAGCAGTCTTCGAGGGATTTCACCCCTCCACTTT
>TRBJ1-2|.|TRBV9|.
CASSQRQDYGYTF
TGTGCCAGCAGCCAACGACAGGACTATGGCTACACCTTC
>TRBJ2-1|TRBD2|TRBV11-3|.
CASSLGREPYNEQFF
TGTGCCAGCAGCTTAGGGCGGGAGCCCTACAATGAGCAGTTCTTC
>TRBJ1-2|TRBD1|TRBV5-1|.
CASSFRTGNNGYTF
TGCGCCAGCAGCTTCCGGACAGGGAACAATGGCTACACCTTC
>TRBJ1-2|TRBD1|TRBV27|few
CASSLSYRGIRGYTF
TGTGCCAGCAGTTTATCTTACAGGGGGATTCGTGGCTACACCTTC
>TRBJ1-2|.|TRBV12-3/TRBV12-4|once
CASSLQDNYGYTF
TGTGCCAGCAGTTTACAGGATAACTATGGCTACACCTTC
>TRBJ2-5|TRBD2|TRBV6-4|once
CASSDSLAGNQETQYF
TGTGCCAGCAGTGACTCCCTAGCGGGGAACCAAGAGACCCAGTACTTC
>TRBJ2-7|.|TRBV5-4|.
CASSFSGNFYEQYF
TGTGCCAGCAGCTTTTCAGGGAACTTTTACGAGCAGTACTTC
>TRBJ2-1|.|TRBV3-1/TRBV3-2|.
CASSQDSAREVNEQFF
TGTGCCAGCAGCCAAGATTCAGCCAGGGAGGTAAATGAGCAGTTCTTC
>TRBJ2-5|.|TRBV29-1|.
CSVDGSHRGYQETQYF
TGCAGCGTCGACGGCAGCCATAGGGGGTACCAAGAGACCCAGTACTTC
>TRBJ1-5|TRBD1|TRBV7-2|.
CASSYQQGYQPQHF
TGTGCCAGCAGCTATCAACAGGGGTATCAGCCCCAGCATTTT
>TRBJ2-5|.|TRBV19|.
CASSITGFQETQYF
TGTGCCAGTAGTATTACAGGGTTCCAAGAGACCCAGTACTTC
>TRBJ2-7|TRBD2|TRBV5-1|.
CASSLGVTSVYEQYF
TGCGCCAGCAGCTTAGGGGTGACTAGCGTCTACGAGCAGTACTTC
>TRBJ1-2|.|TRBV3-1/TRBV3-2|once
CASSQDGSSFYGYTF
TGTGCCAGCAGCCAAGATGGTAGCAGTTTCTATGGCTACACCTTC
>TRBJ1-1|.|TRBV2|.
CASSVSRGRGTEAFF
TGTGCCAGCAGTGTCTCGAGGGGACGGGGGACTGAAGCTTTCTTT
>TRBJ2-1|TRBD1|TRBV29-1|once
CSVEDIRTGPPRFNEQFF
TGCAGCGTTGAAGATATAAGGACAGGGCCCCCTCGTTTCAATGAGCAGTTCTTC
>TRBJ1-3|.|TRBV18|.
CASSPPGGNTIYF
TGTGCCAGCTCACCCCCCGGTGGAAACACCATATATTTT
>TRBJ2-2|.|TRBV5-6|.
CASRRENTGELFF
TGTGCCAGCCGGCGGGAGAACACCGGGGAGCTGTTTTTT